The 3 T cell receptor beta chains listed next were all sequenced from one sample in a study of post-analysis software for immune sequencing data. The study's findings and limits: Patients had higher frequencies than controls of roughly five TRBV segments, including TRBV5-6, TRBV5-1 and TRBV20-1.

No cognate antigen is known for these TCRs. Prepared TCR beta cDNA libraries contained unique molecular identifiers. TCRdb re-called the PCR reads through MiXCR, storing one row per CDR3 protein. The sample consists of some 690,000 distinct CDR3 sequences, 59% of them appearing once. The sequencing sample was made of blood. These receptors originate from a girl aged 2 to 10 with multiple sclerosis.

The chain has TRBV5-1 and TRBJ1-2; 7 bases fit TRBD1. In germline, CDR1 is SGHRS, CDR2 YFSETQ. V was pared by 0 bases and J by 6 bases, with 5 bases of the junction left unmatched. This CDR3 contains 14 residues. CDR3 amino acids: CASSLAGQMNGYTF. DNA of the CDR3: TGCGCCAGCAGCTTGGCGGGACAGATGAATGGCTACACCTTC.

The V gene is TRBV6-5, the J gene TRBJ2-7, with unresolved D. This CDR3 comprises 14 residues. The ends were cut back, 0 bases at V and 7 bases at J, with 13 bases in the middle. Germline assignment: CDR1 MNHEY and CDR2 SVGAGI. DNA for the CDR3: TGTGCCAGCAGTTACTCGACTGTCAGGCTGGAGCAGTACTTC. It is translated as CASSYSTVRLEQYF.

This clonotype appeared a few times. The chain carries TRBV15 and TRBJ2-4; D may correspond to TRBD1 or TRBD2 (6 bases each). This CDR3 is 13 amino acids long. V shed 3 bases and J shed 9 bases, with 12 bases lying between them. Germline V gene data show CDR1 as LNHNV and CDR2 as YYDKDF (reference sequence). The CDR3, as DNA: TGTGCCACCAGCAGGGGGGGCCGGATCATTCAGTACTTC. Translated: CATSRGGRIIQYF.